This T cell receptor (beta chain) is from a study of T cells in localized non-small cell lung cancer. Study-wide results and caveats: Out of the top 100 tumor clones, a median around 50 were seen in adjacent lung. Greater blood T cell density accompanied longer overall survival. A single tumor region was sequenced, leaving heterogeneity possible. Of the tissues analyzed, uninvolved adjacent lung showed maximal T cell clonality, greater than tumor.

This clone has just one count. Its antigen is not known. Data came from immunoSEQ multiplex PCR; TCRdb stores just in-frame clones and leaves some out. The sample comprises roughly 20,000 clones, roughly 88% of which are singletons, and roughly 29% rests with the top ten. The receptor comes from a male donor aged 60 or over with stage II lung adenocarcinoma. Sequencing was performed on peripheral blood mononuclear cells, taken before any cancer treatment.

The CDR3 DNA reads TGTGCCAGCTCACCGGGGACAGCCGAAGAGACCCAGTACTTC. Its protein product is CASSPGTAEETQYF. The J gene is TRBJ2-5, the V gene TRBV18, with 7 bases fitting TRBD1. Trimming took 3 bases from V and 3 from J; bases not matched to a gene: 4. This CDR3 spans 14 amino acids. CDR1 is KGHSH, CDR2 LQKENI, per germline. The complete variable domain, with remaining parts taken from reference TRBV18 and TRBJ2-5, reads NAGVMQNPRHLVRRRGQEARLRCSPMKGHSHVYWYRQLPEEGLKFMVYLQKENIIDESGMPKERFSAEFPKEGPSILRIQQVVRGDSAAYFCASSPGTAEETQYFGPGTRLLVL.